This T cell receptor (beta chain) emerged from a study of identical twins. Study findings and constraints: Analyses of zero insertions could be partly confounded by invariant MAIT and iNKT cells. Beta clonotypes that were abundant in cord blood contained fewer insertions, a pattern absent from memory repertoires.

V was clipped by 1 base and J by 14 bases, with 10 bases between them. This CDR3 has 11 residues. Germline values: CDR1 SGHDT, CDR2 YYEEEE. In this sample, this clonotype turned up a few times. Its antigen remains unidentified. Unique molecular identifiers were in the cDNA, with template-switch universal primer binding. One entry per CDR3 protein results from TCRdb running MiXCR on the 5' RACE reads. The sample yields around 340,000 distinct CDR3 sequences, approximately 10% seen once. The rearrangement uses TRBV5-6 and TRBJ2-1, with D perhaps TRBD1 (6 bases). The origin of this receptor is a woman in her forties or fifties in good health. Sequencing used naive T cells sorted from blood. CDR3 amino acids: CASSLNRAEFF. As DNA, the CDR3 is TGTGCCAGCAGCTTGAACAGGGCAGAGTTCTTC.